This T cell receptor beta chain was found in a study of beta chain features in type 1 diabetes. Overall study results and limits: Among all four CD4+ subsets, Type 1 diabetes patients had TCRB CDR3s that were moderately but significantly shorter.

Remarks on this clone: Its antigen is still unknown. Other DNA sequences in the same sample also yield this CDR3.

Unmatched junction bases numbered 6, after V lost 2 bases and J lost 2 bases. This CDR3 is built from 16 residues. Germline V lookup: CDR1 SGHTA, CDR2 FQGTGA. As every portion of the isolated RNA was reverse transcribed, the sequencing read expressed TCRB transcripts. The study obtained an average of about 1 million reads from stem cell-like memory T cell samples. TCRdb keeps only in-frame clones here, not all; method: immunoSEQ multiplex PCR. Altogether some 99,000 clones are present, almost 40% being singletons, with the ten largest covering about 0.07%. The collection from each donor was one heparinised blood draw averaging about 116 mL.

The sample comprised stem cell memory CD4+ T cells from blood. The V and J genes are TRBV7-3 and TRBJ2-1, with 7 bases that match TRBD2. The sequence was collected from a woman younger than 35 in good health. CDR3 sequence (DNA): TGTGCCAGCAGCTTATGGGGGGAGGGTCCCTACAATGAGCAGTTCTTC. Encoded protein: CASSLWGEGPYNEQFF.